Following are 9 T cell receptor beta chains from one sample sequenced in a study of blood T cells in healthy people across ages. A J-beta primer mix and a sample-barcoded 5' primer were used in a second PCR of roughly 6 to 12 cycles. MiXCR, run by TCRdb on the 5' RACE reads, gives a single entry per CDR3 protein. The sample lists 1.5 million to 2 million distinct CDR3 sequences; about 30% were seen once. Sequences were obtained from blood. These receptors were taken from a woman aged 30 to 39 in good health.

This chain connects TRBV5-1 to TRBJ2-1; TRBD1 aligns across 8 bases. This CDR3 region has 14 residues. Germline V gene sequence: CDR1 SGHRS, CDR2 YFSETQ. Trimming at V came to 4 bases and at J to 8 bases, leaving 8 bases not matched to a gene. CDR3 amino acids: CASSVGQEEDEQFF. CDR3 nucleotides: TGCGCCAGCAGCGTGGGACAGGAAGAAGATGAGCAGTTCTTC.

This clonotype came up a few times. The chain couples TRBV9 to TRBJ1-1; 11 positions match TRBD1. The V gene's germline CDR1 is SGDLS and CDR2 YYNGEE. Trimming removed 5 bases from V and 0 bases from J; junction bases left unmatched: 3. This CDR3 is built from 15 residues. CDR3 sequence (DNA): TGTGCCAGCAGTCGGACAGGGGGCATGAACACTGAAGCTTTCTTT. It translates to CASSRTGGMNTEAFF.

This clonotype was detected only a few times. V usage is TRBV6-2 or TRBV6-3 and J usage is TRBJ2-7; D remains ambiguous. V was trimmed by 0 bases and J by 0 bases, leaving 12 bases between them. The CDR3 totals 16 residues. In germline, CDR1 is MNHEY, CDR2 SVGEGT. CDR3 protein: CASSYSIQVSSYEQYF. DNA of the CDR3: TGTGCCAGCAGTTACTCGATCCAGGTTAGCTCCTACGAGCAGTACTTC.

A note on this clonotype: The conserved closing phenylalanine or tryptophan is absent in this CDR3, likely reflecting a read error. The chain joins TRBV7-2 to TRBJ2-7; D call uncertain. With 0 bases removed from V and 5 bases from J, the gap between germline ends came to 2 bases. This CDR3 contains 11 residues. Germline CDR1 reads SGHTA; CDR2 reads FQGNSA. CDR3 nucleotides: TGTGCCAGCAGCTTAGCGAACGAGCAGTACTTA. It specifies CASSLANEQYL.

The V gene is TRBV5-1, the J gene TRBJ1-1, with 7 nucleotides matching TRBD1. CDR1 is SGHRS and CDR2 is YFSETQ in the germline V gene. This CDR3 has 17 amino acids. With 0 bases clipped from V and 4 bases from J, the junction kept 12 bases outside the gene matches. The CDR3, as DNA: TGCGCCAGCAGCTTGGAGAGGGGGCGCGTCGTGGGCACTGAAGCTTTCTTT. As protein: CASSLERGRVVGTEAFF.

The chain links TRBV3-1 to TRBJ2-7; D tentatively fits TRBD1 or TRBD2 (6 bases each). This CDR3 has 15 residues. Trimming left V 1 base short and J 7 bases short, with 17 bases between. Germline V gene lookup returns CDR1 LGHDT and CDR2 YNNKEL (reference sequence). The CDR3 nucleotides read TGTGCCAGCAGCCAAGTCCCCGGGGGCGTTTGGGAGCAGTACTTC. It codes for CASSQVPGGVWEQYF.

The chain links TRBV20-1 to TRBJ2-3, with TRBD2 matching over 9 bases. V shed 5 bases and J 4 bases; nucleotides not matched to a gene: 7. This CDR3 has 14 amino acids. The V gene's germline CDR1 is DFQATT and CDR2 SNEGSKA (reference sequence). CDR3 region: CSALTSGWADTQYF. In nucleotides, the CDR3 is TGCAGTGCTCTTACTAGCGGGTGGGCAGATACGCAGTATTTT.

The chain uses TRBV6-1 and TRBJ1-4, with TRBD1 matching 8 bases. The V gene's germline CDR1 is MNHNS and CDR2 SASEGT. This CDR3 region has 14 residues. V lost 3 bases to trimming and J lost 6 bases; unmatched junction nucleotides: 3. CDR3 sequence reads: CASSDVTGDEKLFF. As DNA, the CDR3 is TGTGCCAGCAGTGACGTGACAGGGGATGAAAAACTGTTTTTT.

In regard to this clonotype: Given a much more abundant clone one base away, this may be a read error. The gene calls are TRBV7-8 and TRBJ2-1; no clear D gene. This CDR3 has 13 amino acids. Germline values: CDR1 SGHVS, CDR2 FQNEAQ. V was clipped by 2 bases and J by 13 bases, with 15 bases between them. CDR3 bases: TGTGCCAGCAGCTTATCAGACCAAGAGACCCAGTTCTTC. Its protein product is CASSLSDQETQFF.